Each of the 9 T cell receptor beta chains below was sequenced from the same sample in a study of blood T cell repertoires in COVID-19 (dated by TCRdb to 2018 to 2021). The receptor library was made with the immunoSEQ multiplex PCR assay. TCRdb holds this immuneACCESS table with in-frame rearrangements only. Some clones are missing; in checked studies, unresolved V genes explain under half, and the rest has no known cause. The sample table records about 55,000 clones; about nine tenths of these occur just once. Approximately 6.2% of the sample lies in the top ten. The material sequenced was peripheral blood. The receptor source for this set is a man aged 40-49 years with acute or convalescent COVID-19.

This rearrangement joins TRBV28 to TRBJ1-5; D is perhaps TRBD1 (5 bases). Trimming stripped 4 bases from V and 2 bases from J, with 12 bases between. This CDR3 comprises 15 residues. In germline, CDR1 is MDHEN, CDR2 SYDVKM. This chain's CDR3 is CASSSPPGGNQPQHF. Written as DNA, the CDR3 is TGTGCCAGCAGTTCCCCCCCGGGGGGCAATCAGCCCCAGCATTTT.

The chain employs TRBV30 and TRBJ1-1, with D maybe TRBD1 (6 bases). V was shortened by 8 bases and J by 8 bases, with 21 bases between the two germline ends. The length of the CDR3 is 13 residues. The germline CDR1 and CDR2 sequences are GTSNPN and SVGIG (reference sequence). The CDR3 DNA reads TGTGCCAGCGCCGTACAGGGAAAACAAGAAGCTTTCTTT. Amino acid sequence: CASAVQGKQEAFF.

This sequence joins TRBV10-3 and TRBJ2-4, with a possible D match to TRBD2 (6 bases). Germline V gene lookup returns CDR1 ENHRY and CDR2 SYGVKD. V lost 0 bases, J lost 3 bases, and 21 bases lay in between. This CDR3 is 19 amino acids long. For the CDR3, the DNA is TGTGCCATCAGTGAGTCTCGAGCCGGGAGTAGTATTGGCAAAAACATTCAGTACTTC. This translates into CAISESRAGSSIGKNIQYF.

This chain joins TRBV7-7 and TRBJ2-1, with 8 bases aligning to TRBD2. CDR3 size: 15 residues. The V gene end was trimmed by 5 bases and the J gene end by 4 bases; junction bases not matched to a gene: 7. Germline V gives CDR1 SSHAT, CDR2 FNYEAQ (reference sequence). DNA of the CDR3: TGTGCCAGCAGCCTCAGCGGGAGCCCTTACAATGAGCAGTTCTTC. Translating gives CASSLSGSPYNEQFF.

The chain recombines TRBV14 with TRBJ2-7, with 7 bases aligning to TRBD2. The CDR3 consists of 16 residues. CDR1 is SGHDN, CDR2 FVKESK, per germline. The V segment lost 4 bases and the J segment 2 bases; nucleotides outside the gene matches: 11. This chain's CDR3 is CASSPGRGAGTYEQYF. The DNA of the CDR3 is TGTGCCAGCAGCCCAGGGAGGGGCGCAGGGACCTACGAGCAGTACTTC.

The rearrangement links TRBV6-5 to TRBJ1-4, with D uncertain. The CDR3 has 14 residues. Per the germline V gene, CDR1 is MNHEY and CDR2 is SVGAGI. Deletions cut 0 bases from V and 8 bases from J, with 10 bases between. Here the CDR3 reads CASSYSLAQEKLFF. The CDR3 DNA sequence: TGTGCCAGCAGTTACTCGCTGGCACAGGAAAAACTGTTTTTT.

The chain couples TRBV6-6 to TRBJ1-2, with no clear D. The CDR3 consists of 13 residues. Germline CDR1 reads MNHNY; CDR2 reads SVGAGI (reference sequence). V lost 10 bases and J 4 bases, leaving 16 bases between the germline ends. In DNA form, the CDR3 reads TGTGCCACCACGGGCGGGGAACTCTATGGCTACACCTTC. Translated, it gives CATTGGELYGYTF.

The chain employs TRBV28 and TRBJ1-1; the D gene is possibly TRBD1 (5 bases). V was shortened by 2 bases and J by 0 bases, with 10 bases between the two germline ends. The CDR3 has 15 amino acids. CDR1 and CDR2 (germline): MDHEN, SYDVKM. CDR3 in DNA: TGTGCCAGCAGTTTACAGACAGCTATGAACACTGAAGCTTTCTTT. It yields the protein CASSLQTAMNTEAFF.

The J gene is TRBJ2-2, the V gene TRBV19, with D perhaps TRBD1 (7 bases). V was cut by 4 bases and J by 0 bases, with 9 bases left in between. Germline CDR1 LNHDA, CDR2 SQIVND (reference sequence). This CDR3 comprises 15 residues. In DNA, the CDR3 is TGTGCCAGTAGTAGCGGGACAGCGAACACCGGGGAGCTGTTTTTT. It is translated as CASSSGTANTGELFF.